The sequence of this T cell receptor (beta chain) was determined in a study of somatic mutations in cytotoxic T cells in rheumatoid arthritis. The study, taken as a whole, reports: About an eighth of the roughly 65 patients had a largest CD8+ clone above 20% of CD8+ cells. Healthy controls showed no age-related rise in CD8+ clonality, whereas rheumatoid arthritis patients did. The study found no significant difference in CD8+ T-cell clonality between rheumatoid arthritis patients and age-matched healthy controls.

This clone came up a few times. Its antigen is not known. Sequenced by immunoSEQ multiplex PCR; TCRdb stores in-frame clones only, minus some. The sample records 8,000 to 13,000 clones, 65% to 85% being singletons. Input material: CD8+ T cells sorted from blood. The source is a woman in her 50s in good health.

The CDR3 loop is CASLSREALNEQYF. The CDR3 coding sequence is TGCGCCAGCCTCTCGCGGGAGGCCTTGAACGAGCAGTACTTC. The chain combines TRBV5-1 with TRBJ2-7; 8 bases line up with TRBD2. V trimming: 7 bases; J trimming: 5 bases; junction bases outside the gene matches: 11. Germline CDR1 and CDR2: SGHRS and YFSETQ. The CDR3 is made up of 14 amino acids.